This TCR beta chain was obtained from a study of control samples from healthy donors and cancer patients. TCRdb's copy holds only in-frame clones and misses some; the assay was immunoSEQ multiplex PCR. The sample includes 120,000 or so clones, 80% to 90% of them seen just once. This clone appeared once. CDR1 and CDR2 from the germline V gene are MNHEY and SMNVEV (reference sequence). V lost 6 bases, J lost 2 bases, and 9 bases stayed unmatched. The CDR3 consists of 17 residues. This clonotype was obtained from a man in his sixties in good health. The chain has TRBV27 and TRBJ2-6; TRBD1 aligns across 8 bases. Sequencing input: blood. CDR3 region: CASRRPGQVTGANVLTF. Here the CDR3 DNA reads TGTGCCAGCAGGAGACCGGGACAGGTAACTGGGGCCAACGTCCTGACTTTC.